This TCR beta chain was retrieved from a study of regulatory T cells in long-lasting Graves disease. Study background: Persistent Graves' disease meant over 5 years of antithyroid drugs with positive TSH receptor antibodies.

Building the TCR beta libraries relied on iRepertoire HTBI primers, and CDR3 regions underwent Arm-PCR. TCRdb re-derived calls from the multiplex PCR reads in MiXCR, one entry per CDR3 protein. This sample carries over 350,000 distinct CDR3 sequences, roughly 20% of them seen once, and the ten largest clones take 20% to 25%. The sample holds many counts of this clonotype. Its specificity is unknown. Findings of the study overall: Having only a small sample size may have limited accuracy.

This CDR3 region has 15 residues. CDR1 SGHAT and CDR2 FQNNGV come from the germline V gene. Losses at the gene ends were 0 bases for V and 6 bases for J; bases not matched to a gene: 4. Stated time point: persistent/refractory GD, antithyroid drugs over 5 years with positive TRAb. Making the TCR library involved RNA that had been extracted from PBMCs. The specimen comprised peripheral blood mononuclear cells (PBMCs), sampled when the disease was refractory, from a patient treated with antithyroid drugs. This receptor was obtained from a female donor with Graves disease. This chain connects TRBV11-2 to TRBJ2-7; 11 bases agree with TRBD2. The CDR3 spells CASSLDPSGRREQYF. Here the CDR3 DNA reads TGTGCCAGCAGCTTAGATCCTAGCGGGAGGCGCGAGCAGTACTTC.